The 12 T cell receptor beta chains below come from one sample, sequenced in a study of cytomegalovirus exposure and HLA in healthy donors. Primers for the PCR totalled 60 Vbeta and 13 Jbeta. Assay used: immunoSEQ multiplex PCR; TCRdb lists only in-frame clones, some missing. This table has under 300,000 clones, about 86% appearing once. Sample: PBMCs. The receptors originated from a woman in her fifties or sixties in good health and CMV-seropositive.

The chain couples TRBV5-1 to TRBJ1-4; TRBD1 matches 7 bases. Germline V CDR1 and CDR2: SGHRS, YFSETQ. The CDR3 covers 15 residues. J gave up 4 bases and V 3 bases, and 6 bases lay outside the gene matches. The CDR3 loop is CASSWNRGDNEKLFF. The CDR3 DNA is TGCGCCAGCAGCTGGAACAGGGGAGATAATGAAAAACTGTTTTTT.

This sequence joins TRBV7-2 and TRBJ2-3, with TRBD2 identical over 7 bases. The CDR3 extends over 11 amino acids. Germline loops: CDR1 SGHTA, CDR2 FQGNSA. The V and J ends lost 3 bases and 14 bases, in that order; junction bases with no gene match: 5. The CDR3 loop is CASSFSGPPYF. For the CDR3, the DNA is TGTGCCAGCAGCTTTAGCGGGCCACCGTATTTT.

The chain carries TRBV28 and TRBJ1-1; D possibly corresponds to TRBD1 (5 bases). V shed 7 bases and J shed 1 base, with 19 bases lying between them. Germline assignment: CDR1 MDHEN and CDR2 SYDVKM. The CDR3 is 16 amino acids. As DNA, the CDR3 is TGTGCCAGCACCTCGGAGGGGCCGTCCAAGAACACTGAAGCTTTCTTT. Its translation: CASTSEGPSKNTEAFF. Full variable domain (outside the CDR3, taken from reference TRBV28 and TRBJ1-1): DVKVTQSSRYLVKRTGEKVFLECVQDMDHENMFWYRQDPGLGLRLIYFSYDVKMKEKGDIPEGYSVSREKKERFSLILESASTNQTSMYLCASTSEGPSKNTEAFFGQGTRLTVV.

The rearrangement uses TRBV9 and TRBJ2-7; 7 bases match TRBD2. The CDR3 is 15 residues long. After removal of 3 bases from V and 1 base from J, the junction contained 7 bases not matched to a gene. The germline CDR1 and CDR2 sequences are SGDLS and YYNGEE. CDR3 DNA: TGTGCCAGCAGCGCGGGAGGACATAATTCCTACGAGCAGTACTTC. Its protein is CASSAGGHNSYEQYF.

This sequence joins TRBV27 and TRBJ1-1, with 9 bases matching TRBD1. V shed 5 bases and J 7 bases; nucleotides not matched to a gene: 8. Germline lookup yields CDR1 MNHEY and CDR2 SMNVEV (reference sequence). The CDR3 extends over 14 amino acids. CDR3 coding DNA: TGTGCCAGCAGTACCTTAACAGGGGGCGGTGAAGCTTTCTTT. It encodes CASSTLTGGGEAFF.

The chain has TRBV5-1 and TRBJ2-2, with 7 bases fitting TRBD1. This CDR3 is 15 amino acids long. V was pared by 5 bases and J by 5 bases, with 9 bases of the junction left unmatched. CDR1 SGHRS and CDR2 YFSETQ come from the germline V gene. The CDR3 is CASREERGRTGELFF. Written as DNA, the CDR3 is TGCGCCAGCAGAGAGGAGAGGGGGCGAACCGGGGAGCTGTTTTTT.

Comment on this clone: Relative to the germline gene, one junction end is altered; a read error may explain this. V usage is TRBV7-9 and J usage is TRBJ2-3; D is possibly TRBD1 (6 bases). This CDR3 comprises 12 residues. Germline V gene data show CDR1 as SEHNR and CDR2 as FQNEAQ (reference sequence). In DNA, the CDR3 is TGTTCCAGCAGGTCAGGGGCAGATACGCAGTATTTT. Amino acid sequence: CSSRSGADTQYF.

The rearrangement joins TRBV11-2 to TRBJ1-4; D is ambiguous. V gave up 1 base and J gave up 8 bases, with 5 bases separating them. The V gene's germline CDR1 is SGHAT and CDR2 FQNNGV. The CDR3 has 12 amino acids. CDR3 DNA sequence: TGTGCCAGCAGCTTAGTATTGGAAAAACTGTTTTTT. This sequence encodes CASSLVLEKLFF. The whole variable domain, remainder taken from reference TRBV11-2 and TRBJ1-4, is EAGVAQSPRYKIIEKRQSVAFWCNPISGHATLYWYQQILGQGPKLLIQFQNNGVVDDSQLPKDRFSAERLKGVDSTLKIQPAKLEDSAVYLCASSLVLEKLFFGSGTQLSVL.

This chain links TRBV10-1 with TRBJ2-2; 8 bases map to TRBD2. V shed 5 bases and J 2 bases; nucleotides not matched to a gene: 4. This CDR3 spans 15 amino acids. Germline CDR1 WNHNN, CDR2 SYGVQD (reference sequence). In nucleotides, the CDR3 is TGCGCCAGCAGTTCACTAGCGGCTAACACCGGGGAGCTGTTTTTT. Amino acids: CASSSLAANTGELFF.

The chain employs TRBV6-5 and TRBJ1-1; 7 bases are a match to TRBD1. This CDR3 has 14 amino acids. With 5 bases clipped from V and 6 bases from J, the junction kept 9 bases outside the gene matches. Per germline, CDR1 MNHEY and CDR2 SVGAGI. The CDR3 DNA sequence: TGTGCCAGCAGTCCCCCGGACAGGTCCGCTGAAGCTTTCTTT. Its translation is CASSPPDRSAEAFF.

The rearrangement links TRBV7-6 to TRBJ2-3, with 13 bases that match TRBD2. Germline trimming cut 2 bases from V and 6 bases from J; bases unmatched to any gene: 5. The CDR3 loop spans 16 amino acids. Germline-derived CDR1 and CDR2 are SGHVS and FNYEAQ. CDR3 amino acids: CASSLRTSGRADTQYF. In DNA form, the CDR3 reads TGTGCCAGCAGCTTACGGACTAGCGGGAGAGCGGATACGCAGTATTTT.

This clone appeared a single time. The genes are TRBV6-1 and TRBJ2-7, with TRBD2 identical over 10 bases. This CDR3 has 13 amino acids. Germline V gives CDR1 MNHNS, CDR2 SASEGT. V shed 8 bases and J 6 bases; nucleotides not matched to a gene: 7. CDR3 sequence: CASGKREGLEQYF. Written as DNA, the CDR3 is TGTGCCAGCGGAAAGCGGGAGGGCCTCGAGCAGTACTTC.